The 15 T cell receptor beta chains reported below all come from one sample, sequenced in a study of shared clonotypes between healthy human individuals. Assay: immunoSEQ multiplex PCR; the TCRdb copy retains only in-frame clones and omits some. The top ten hold 0.36% of the sample, which has over a million clones, 98% seen once. Sequenced input: naive CD4+ T cells sorted from blood. Noted subset: CD45RA+ positively selected. The origin of the receptors is a man between 25 and 39 years old in good health.

The chain carries TRBV18 and TRBJ2-7; TRBD2 agrees at 12 bases. V lost 4 bases and J lost 1; bases outside the gene matches: 5. The CDR3 contains 16 residues. Germline CDR1 reads KGHSH; CDR2 reads LQKENI. For the CDR3, the DNA is TGTGCCAGCTCACTAGAACTAGCGGGAGGTTCCTACGAGCAGTACTTC. Residues: CASSLELAGGSYEQYF.

The J gene is TRBJ1-1, the V gene TRBV5-1; possible D gene TRBD1, 6 bases. The germline V gene has CDR1 SGHRS and CDR2 YFSETQ. The CDR3 is made up of 13 amino acids. V lost 5 bases and J lost 1, with 9 bases in between. The DNA of the CDR3 is TGCGCCAGCAGGAGACAGGCGAACACTGAAGCTTTCTTT. Amino acid sequence: CASRRQANTEAFF.

V and J are TRBV5-6 and TRBJ2-1; D is possibly TRBD1 or TRBD2 (6 bases each). Trimming cost V 0 bases and J 8 bases, with 12 bases left between them. This CDR3 region has 14 residues. Germline V gene sequence: CDR1 SGHDT, CDR2 YYEEEE. The CDR3 sequence: CASSLVPGAYEQFF. As DNA, the CDR3 is TGTGCCAGCAGCTTGGTTCCGGGGGCCTATGAGCAGTTCTTC.

V gene TRBV7-3 combines with J gene TRBJ2-2; 8 bases are shared with TRBD2. CDR3 length: 15 residues. Germline CDR1 is SGHTA and CDR2 is FQGTGA. Trimming removed 5 bases from V and 4 bases from J; junction bases left unmatched: 6. CDR3 protein: CASSPSGGSTGELFF. In DNA, the CDR3 is TGTGCCAGCAGCCCAAGCGGGGGCAGCACCGGGGAGCTGTTTTTT.

V usage is TRBV15 and J usage is TRBJ2-7; TRBD1 might be the D (5 bases). The germline V gene encodes CDR1 LNHNV and CDR2 YYDKDF (reference sequence). The CDR3 has 15 amino acids. V shed 3 bases and J shed 8 bases, with 20 bases lying between them. The CDR3 DNA is TGTGCCACCAGCAGTACCCAGGGTGTTTTCGAGCAGCAGTACTTC. Protein product: CATSSTQGVFEQQYF. The whole variable domain, remainder taken from reference TRBV15 and TRBJ2-7, is DAMVIQNPRYQVTQFGKPVTLSCSQTLNHNVMYWYQQKSSQAPKLLFHYYDKDFNNEADTPDNFQSRRPNTSFCFLDIRSPGLGDTAMYLCATSSTQGVFEQQYFGPGTRLTVT.

The gene calls are TRBV20-1 and TRBJ2-5, with 7 bases aligning to TRBD1. The CDR3 is made up of 11 amino acids. Germline V gene lookup returns CDR1 DFQATT and CDR2 SNEGSKA (reference sequence). Here the CDR3 DNA reads TGCAGCCAGGGACAGCAAGAGACCCAGTACTTC. Encoded protein: CSQGQQETQYF.

The DNA of the CDR3 is TGCGCCAGCAGCTTGGATATTACGCCTGCGGCCAACGTCCTGACTTTC. Protein: CASSLDITPAANVLTF. The V call is TRBV5-1, the J call TRBJ2-6; D is unclear. The CDR3 runs 16 residues. In germline, CDR1 is SGHRS, CDR2 YFSETQ. V was pared by 0 bases and J by 6 bases, with 13 bases between.

CDR3 bases: TGCGCCAGCAGAGGGACTAGCGGGAACAATGAGCAGTTCTTC. This gives the protein CASRGTSGNNEQFF. The chain is built from TRBV10-2 and TRBJ2-1; TRBD2 matches 13 bases. Germline lookup yields CDR1 WSHSY and CDR2 SAAADI. This CDR3 has 14 residues. The V gene end was trimmed by 6 bases and the J gene end by 5 bases; junction bases not matched to a gene: 1.

The chain is built from TRBV5-1 and TRBJ1-4; 7 nucleotides match TRBD1. Unmatched junction bases numbered 7, after V lost 6 bases and J lost 5 bases. Germline V gene lookup returns CDR1 SGHRS and CDR2 YFSETQ. This CDR3 region has 14 residues. DNA of the CDR3: TGCGCCAGCAAGACAGGGACAGCCAATGAAAAACTGTTTTTT. As protein: CASKTGTANEKLFF.

This clone was seen only once. This chain links TRBV7-8 with TRBJ2-2, with 8 bases matching TRBD1. The CDR3 contains 15 residues. Germline lookup yields CDR1 SGHVS and CDR2 FQNEAQ. The V segment lost 5 bases and the J segment 6 bases; nucleotides outside the gene matches: 8. The CDR3 loop reads CASSPRTGISGELFF. CDR3 nucleotides: TGTGCCAGCAGCCCAAGGACAGGGATCTCCGGGGAGCTGTTTTTT.

The V and J genes are TRBV28 and TRBJ2-1; D unresolved. The CDR3 has 10 amino acids. Trimming left V 5 bases short and J 8 bases short, with 4 bases between. Per the germline V gene, CDR1 is MDHEN and CDR2 is SYDVKM. CDR3 sequence reads: CASSGHEQFF. As DNA, the CDR3 is TGTGCCAGCAGTGGTCATGAGCAGTTCTTC.

The rearrangement links TRBV7-9 to TRBJ2-5; D remains ambiguous. Germline-derived CDR1 and CDR2 are SEHNR and FQNEAQ (reference sequence). CDR3 length: 12 residues. Trimming stripped 4 bases from V and 5 bases from J, with 8 bases between. Written as DNA, the CDR3 is TGTGCCAGCAGCTCCAGTAGCGAGACCCAGTACTTC. As protein: CASSSSSETQYF.

This rearrangement joins TRBV5-1 to TRBJ1-2; TRBD1 aligns across 7 bases. The CDR3 runs 14 residues. Germline V gene sequence: CDR1 SGHRS, CDR2 YFSETQ. The junction had 10 bases not matched to a gene; V was cut back by 4 bases and J by 7 bases. CDR3 sequence reads: CASSPAGTDVGYTF. The DNA of the CDR3 is TGCGCCAGCAGCCCGGCGGGGACAGACGTTGGCTACACCTTC.

The count of this clone is one. This sequence joins TRBV7-8 and TRBJ2-2, with 11 bases identical to TRBD2. V gave up 5 bases and J gave up 3 bases; unmatched junction bases: 11. This CDR3 has 18 amino acids. The V gene's germline CDR1 is SGHVS and CDR2 FQNEAQ. The CDR3 reads CASSIPPGTSGYTGELFF. Here the CDR3 DNA reads TGTGCCAGCAGCATTCCCCCCGGGACTAGCGGATACACCGGGGAGCTGTTTTTT.

V gene TRBV9 combines with J gene TRBJ2-7; no firm D call. There are 15 residues in the CDR3. Trimming took off 2 bases at V and 2 bases at J, with 14 bases between the two ends. Per the germline V gene, CDR1 is SGDLS and CDR2 is YYNGEE. The CDR3 DNA follows: TGTGCCAGCAGCGTGGACCCCGGAGTGGCCTACGAGCAGTACTTC. Translation: CASSVDPGVAYEQYF. The full variable domain, with the rest looked up from reference TRBV9 and TRBJ2-7, is DSGVTQTPKHLITATGQRVTLRCSPRSGDLSVYWYQQSLDQGLQFLIQYYNGEERAKGNILERFSAQQFPDLHSELNLSSLELGDSALYFCASSVDPGVAYEQYFGPGTRLTVT.